These T cell receptor beta chains were read from a single sample in a study of T cell responses to AZD1222 COVID-19 vaccine. The data were produced by immunoSEQ multiplex PCR, yet TCRdb's version contains in-frame clones alone and is incomplete. Of around 140,000 clones in the sample, 93% were seen once. The sample in question was peripheral blood, obtained after recovery from COVID-19. The source of these receptors is an adult who had recovered from COVID-19. CDR3s include the opening cysteine and the closing phenylalanine or tryptophan. The D gene is left open where the match is weak. Clone size appears in some rows only: once, few, many, or a class for an expanded clone.

TRBV10-3,NA,NA,TRBJ2-3,CAISDRHSGSTDTQYF,TGTGCCATCAGTGATAGACACAGCGGGAGCACAGATACGCAGTATTTT
TRBV19,NA,TRBD1,TRBJ2-2,CASSSRTQGYTGELFF,TGTGCCAGTAGTAGCCGCACACAGGGGTACACCGGGGAGCTGTTTTTT
TRBV14,NA,TRBD1,TRBJ2-7,CASSRDRAGYEQYF,TGTGCCAGCAGCCGGGACAGGGCGGGGTACGAGCAGTACTTC
TRBV6-5,NA,NA,TRBJ1-1,CASSRLPTGNTEAFF,TGTGCCAGCAGTCGCCTCCCCACAGGAAACACTGAAGCTTTCTTT
TRBV19,few,TRBD2,TRBJ2-7,CASSIRLAGVYEQYF,TGTGCCAGTAGTATAAGGCTAGCGGGAGTCTACGAGCAGTACTTC
TRBV19,NA,TRBD1,TRBJ1-5,CASSPMGQGGQPQHF,TGTGCCAGTAGCCCCATGGGACAGGGAGGTCAGCCCCAGCATTTT
TRBV9,NA,TRBD2,TRBJ2-5,CASSVGGSGRAGTQYF,TGTGCCAGCAGCGTAGGGGGTAGCGGGAGGGCTGGGACCCAGTACTTC
TRBV27,NA,NA,TRBJ1-6,CASSLGPYSPLHF,TGTGCCAGCAGTTTGGGCCCTTATTCACCCCTCCACTTT
TRBV6-5,few,NA,TRBJ1-2,CASRLTGFYGYTF,TGTGCCAGCAGGCTAACAGGGTTCTATGGCTACACCTTC
TRBV28,NA,TRBD1,TRBJ1-2,CASRGQGATYNYGYTF,TGTGCCAGCAGAGGACAGGGGGCGACTTATAACTATGGCTACACCTTC
TRBV5-8,NA,NA,TRBJ1-2,CASRVHSGDGYTF,TGTGCCAGCAGAGTTCATAGTGGGGATGGCTACACCTTC
TRBV6-5,NA,TRBD1,TRBJ1-4,CASRGQALYEKLFF,TGTGCCAGCAGGGGACAGGCCCTGTATGAAAAACTGTTTTTT
TRBV19,once,TRBD1,TRBJ1-1,CASSIAGQGRTAEAFF,TGTGCCAGTAGTATAGCGGGACAGGGGAGAACGGCTGAAGCTTTCTTT
TRBV18,NA,NA,TRBJ1-6,CASSPRHDNSPLHF,TGTGCCAGCTCTCCTAGACACGATAATTCACCCCTCCACTTT
TRBV19,NA,TRBD2,TRBJ2-2,CASSMEGKREWAGELFF,TGTGCCAGTAGTATGGAGGGGAAGCGGGAGTGGGCCGGGGAGCTGTTTTTT
TRBV5-1,NA,TRBD2,TRBJ2-1,CASSSGTSGRLLAEQFF,TGCGCCAGCAGCTCAGGGACTAGCGGGAGGTTGCTAGCGGAGCAGTTCTTC
TRBV7-6,NA,TRBD1,TRBJ2-3,CASSTVTGGSTDTQYF,TGTGCCAGCAGCACAGTAACAGGGGGTAGCACAGATACGCAGTATTTT
TRBV3-1/TRBV3-2,NA,TRBD1,TRBJ1-1,CASSPTRTGEAFF,TGTGCCAGCAGCCCCACAAGGACAGGAGAAGCTTTCTTT
TRBV6-5,NA,TRBD1,TRBJ2-5,CASSPRDRETQYF,TGTGCCAGCAGTCCCCGGGACAGGGAGACCCAGTACTTC
TRBV5-6,NA,NA,TRBJ1-6,CASSFSDNSPLHF,TGTGCCAGCAGCTTTTCAGATAATTCACCCCTCCACTTT
TRBV19,NA,NA,TRBJ2-3,CASSPYRLDTQYF,TGTGCCAGTAGTCCATATCGGTTGGATACGCAGTATTTT
TRBV28,NA,TRBD2,TRBJ2-4,CASTSGLAVAKNIQYF,TGTGCCAGCACTTCCGGACTAGCGGTAGCCAAAAACATTCAGTACTTC
TRBV19,NA,TRBD1,TRBJ1-5,CASSAETGGNQPQHF,TGTGCCAGTAGTGCAGAAACAGGGGGAAATCAGCCCCAGCATTTT
TRBV24-1,NA,TRBD2,TRBJ2-3,CATSDPQASGSNTDTQYF,TGTGCCACCAGTGACCCTCAGGCCAGCGGGAGTAATACAGATACGCAGTATTTT
TRBV7-2,NA,TRBD2,TRBJ2-3,CASSLASGSILDTQYF,TGTGCCAGCAGCTTAGCCAGCGGGAGTATTTTAGATACGCAGTATTTT
TRBV3-1/TRBV3-2,NA,NA,TRBJ2-4,CASSQSSVVGNIQYF,TGTGCCAGCAGCCAGTCCTCGGTGGTCGGGAACATTCAGTACTTC
TRBV3-1/TRBV3-2,NA,NA,TRBJ2-3,CASSQEGDTQYF,TGTGCCAGCAGCCAAGAGGGGGATACGCAGTATTTT
TRBV20-1,NA,NA,TRBJ2-7,CSAPTSYEQYF,TGCAGTGCTCCTACCTCCTACGAGCAGTACTTC
TRBV3-1/TRBV3-2,NA,NA,TRBJ1-6,CASSQASMGPLHF,TGTGCCAGCAGCCAGGCCTCCATGGGGCCCCTCCACTTT
TRBV28,NA,NA,TRBJ2-7,CASSLGRDGEQYF,TGTGCCAGCAGTTTGGGCAGGGATGGCGAGCAGTACTTC
TRBV10-3,once,TRBD2,TRBJ2-7,CAISEGPGEGSYEQYF,TGTGCCATCAGTGAGGGTCCGGGGGAGGGGTCCTACGAGCAGTACTTC
TRBV27,NA,TRBD2,TRBJ2-5,CASRLHSGKGGETQYF,TGTGCCAGCAGACTCCATAGCGGGAAGGGCGGAGAGACCCAGTACTTC
TRBV12-3/TRBV12-4,NA,NA,TRBJ1-2,CASSYRVGYTF,TGTGCCAGCAGTTACAGGGTTGGCTACACCTTC
TRBV28,NA,NA,TRBJ1-6,CASSWWKGANNSPLHF,TGTGCCAGCAGCTGGTGGAAAGGGGCTAATAATTCACCCCTCCACTTT
TRBV19,once,TRBD1,TRBJ2-7,CASSAMTGGEDEQYF,TGTGCCAGTAGTGCCATGACAGGGGGGGAGGACGAGCAGTACTTC
TRBV29-1,NA,TRBD1,TRBJ2-3,CSVSGGGQGAGDTQYF,TGCAGCGTCTCCGGGGGCGGACAGGGGGCTGGAGATACGCAGTATTTT
TRBV28,NA,TRBD2,TRBJ2-3,CASSWFSGRGPDTQYF,TGTGCCAGCAGTTGGTTTAGCGGGAGAGGGCCCGATACGCAGTATTTT
TRBV11-2,NA,NA,TRBJ1-1,CASGVGGETEAFF,TGTGCCAGCGGGGTCGGAGGGGAGACTGAAGCTTTCTTT
TRBV7-3,once,NA,TRBJ1-1,CASSPGRNTEAFF,TGTGCCAGCAGCCCTGGACGAAACACTGAAGCTTTCTTT
TRBV2,NA,NA,TRBJ1-5,CASSDTYQPQHF,TGTGCCAGCAGTGACACCTATCAGCCCCAGCATTTT